Below are 27 T cell receptor beta chains sequenced from a single sample in a study of beta chain features in type 1 diabetes (dated by TCRdb to the late 2010s). The paper's findings and limits, for the study overall: Type 1 diabetes patients showed a moderate but significant shortening of TCRB CDR3 length in all four CD4+ subsets.

These receptors have no known antigen. The library was obtained by the immunoSEQ multiplex PCR assay. The entire amount of isolated RNA was reverse transcribed using the High Capacity cDNA Reverse Transcription Kit, so the sequenced TCRB transcripts were expressed ones. What TCRdb holds here is the immuneACCESS table cut down to in-frame rearrangements. Part of the clones is not present; checked against another copy, under half of the missing clones reflect an unresolved V gene, and the others are unexplained. This sample lists roughly 700,000 clones; about an eighth were detected once. The ten biggest clones cover about 0.02% of the sample. The sequenced material came from naive CD4+ T cells from blood. The cell subset or site label of this sample denotes: true naive CD4+ T cells. The receptors were sampled from a man aged 18 to 29 with type 1 diabetes.

The chain employs TRBV11-3 and TRBJ2-7; D unclear. The CDR3 sequence is 13 residues long. The V and J ends lost 5 bases and 9 bases respectively, with 17 bases between them. Germline lookup yields CDR1 SGHNT and CDR2 YENEEA. In DNA, the CDR3 is TGTGCCAGCAGCGAGATCGGGCCCCTAGGGCAGTACTTC. Protein: CASSEIGPLGQYF.

The V call is TRBV11-2, the J call TRBJ1-2, with 10 nucleotides matching TRBD1. CDR3 size: 13 residues. The V segment lost 6 bases and the J segment 6 bases; nucleotides outside the gene matches: 4. Germline V gene data show CDR1 as SGHAT and CDR2 as FQNNGV. The DNA of the CDR3 is TGTGCCAGCAGACGGACAGGGGGTAATGGCTACACCTTC. The encoded protein is CASRRTGGNGYTF.

This clone was observed a handful of times. The chain carries TRBV4-1 and TRBJ2-7; 9 nucleotides line up with TRBD1. The CDR3 consists of 15 residues. V gave up 4 bases and J gave up 0 bases; unmatched junction bases: 4. CDR1 MGHRA and CDR2 YSYEKL come from the germline V gene. CDR3 residues: CASSRPGQGSYEQYF. CDR3 DNA: TGCGCCAGCAGCCGCCCGGGACAGGGCTCCTACGAGCAGTACTTC.

This chain links TRBV14 with TRBJ2-5; D gene ambiguous. Germline V gives CDR1 SGHDN, CDR2 FVKESK. V lost 1 base and J 9 bases, leaving 9 bases between the germline ends. The CDR3 covers 12 residues. The CDR3 nucleotides are TGTGCCAGCAGCCAAGGAACACCAGCCCAGTACTTC. It yields the protein CASSQGTPAQYF.

This chain links TRBV11-3 with TRBJ2-7, with 7 nucleotides matching TRBD1. Germline trimming cut 1 base from V and 4 bases from J; bases unmatched to any gene: 4. This CDR3 spans 14 amino acids. The V gene's germline CDR1 is SGHNT and CDR2 YENEEA. CDR3 DNA sequence: TGTGCCAGCAGCTTAGGACAGGGTTTATACGAGCAGTACTTC. Its protein product is CASSLGQGLYEQYF. The variable domain in full, completed from reference TRBV11-3 and TRBJ2-7, reads EAGVVQSPRYKIIEKKQPVAFWCNPISGHNTLYWYLQNLGQGPELLIRYENEEAVDDSQLPKDRFSAERLKGVDSTLKIQPAELGDSAVYLCASSLGQGLYEQYFGPGTRLTVT.

This clone showed up just a few times. The gene calls are TRBV14 and TRBJ2-3, with 12 bases fitting TRBD2. The CDR3 contains 15 residues. The trim removed 4 bases at V and 2 bases at J, leaving 1 base unmatched. In germline, CDR1 is SGHDN, CDR2 FVKESK. CDR3 in DNA: TGTGCCAGCAGCCGACTAGCGGGGGCCACAGATACGCAGTATTTT. Amino acids: CASSRLAGATDTQYF.

This clone has more than one count but fewer than ten. The chain employs TRBV19 and TRBJ2-7; D not certain. V shed 6 bases and J shed 0 bases, with 9 bases lying between them. The CDR3 is made up of 13 amino acids. Germline V gives CDR1 LNHDA, CDR2 SQIVND (reference sequence). CDR3 in DNA: TGTGCCAGTAGAGCGAGGAGCTCCTACGAGCAGTACTTC. The encoded protein is CASRARSSYEQYF.

The chain has TRBV14 and TRBJ2-5, with TRBD2 matching over 11 bases. Germline assignment: CDR1 SGHDN and CDR2 FVKESK. Trimming removed 4 bases from V and 5 bases from J; junction bases left unmatched: 3. The CDR3 is 14 amino acids. CDR3 nucleotide sequence: TGTGCCAGCAGCCCCCGGACTAGCGGGGAGACCCAGTACTTC. Translating it yields CASSPRTSGETQYF.

This chain links TRBV5-1 with TRBJ1-4; the D gene is possibly TRBD1 (6 bases). V shed 0 bases and J shed 8 bases, with 11 bases lying between them. The CDR3 has 14 residues. The germline CDR1 and CDR2 sequences are SGHRS and YFSETQ. CDR3 residues: CASSLEQGEEKLFF. The CDR3 DNA is TGCGCCAGCAGCTTGGAACAGGGAGAAGAAAAACTGTTTTTT. Full variable domain (missing parts from reference TRBV5-1 and TRBJ1-4): KAGVTQTPRYLIKTRGQQVTLSCSPISGHRSVSWYQQTPGQGLQFLFEYFSETQRNKGNFPGRFSGRQFSNSRSEMNVSTLELGDSALYLCASSLEQGEEKLFFGSGTQLSVL.

The chain has TRBV21-1 and TRBJ2-5. TRBV21-1 represents a pseudogene. The CDR3 has 13 amino acids. For the CDR3, the DNA is TGTGCCAGCAGCAAAGGGGGACGCGAGACCCAGTACTTC. This translates into CASSKGGRETQYF.

Only a few counts were recorded for this clone. This chain links TRBV9 with TRBJ2-1, with TRBD1 matching 9 bases. The V and J ends lost 3 bases and 8 bases, in that order; junction bases with no gene match: 9. Looked up from germline, CDR1 is SGDLS and CDR2 is YYNGEE. The CDR3 has 15 amino acids. The CDR3 DNA reads as TGTGCCAGCAGCGCCGGGACAGGGAATGGTGATGAGCAGTTCTTC. Its protein product is CASSAGTGNGDEQFF.

There are a few counts of this clone. The chain links TRBV4-1 to TRBJ2-1, with D perhaps being TRBD1 or TRBD2 (6 bases each). This CDR3 region has 16 residues. The germline V gene has CDR1 MGHRA and CDR2 YSYEKL. V was cut by 0 bases and J by 4 bases, with 13 bases left in between. This chain's CDR3 is CASSQDGGGTYNEQFF. CDR3 DNA sequence: TGCGCCAGCAGCCAAGATGGAGGGGGGACTTACAATGAGCAGTTCTTC.

V is TRBV5-1 and J is TRBJ2-5; D is unclear. Trimming took 0 bases from V and 0 from J, leaving 6 bases between them. Germline values: CDR1 SGHRS, CDR2 YFSETQ. The length of the CDR3 is 14 residues. CDR3 amino acids: CASSLGSNQETQYF. CDR3 bases: TGCGCCAGCAGCTTGGGCAGTAACCAAGAGACCCAGTACTTC.

This clone was observed a handful of times. This rearrangement joins TRBV9 to TRBJ2-5, with 11 bases lining up with TRBD2. The CDR3 totals 16 residues. With 4 bases clipped from V and 1 base from J, the junction kept 6 bases outside the gene matches. CDR1 SGDLS and CDR2 YYNGEE come from the germline V gene. CDR3 bases: TGTGCCAGCAGCACCGGACTAGCGGGCAGCCAAGAGACCCAGTACTTC. Protein product: CASSTGLAGSQETQYF. The complete variable domain, with remaining parts taken from reference TRBV9 and TRBJ2-5, reads DSGVTQTPKHLITATGQRVTLRCSPRSGDLSVYWYQQSLDQGLQFLIQYYNGEERAKGNILERFSAQQFPDLHSELNLSSLELGDSALYFCASSTGLAGSQETQYFGPGTRLLVL.

This clone has only a few counts. Other nucleotide sequences from this sample produce the same CDR3. The rearrangement uses TRBV30 and TRBJ1-5, with a weak D call TRBD1 (5 bases). Per germline, CDR1 GTSNPN and CDR2 SVGIG (reference sequence). The CDR3 is 14 amino acids. V lost 0 bases and J lost 1, with 7 bases in between. CDR3 sequence: CAWSVGGSNQPQHF. As DNA, the CDR3 is TGTGCCTGGAGTGTTGGGGGGAGCAATCAGCCCCAGCATTTT.

The chain combines TRBV7-3 with TRBJ1-1; D unclear. V was pared by 2 bases and J by 7 bases, with 8 bases between. CDR1 and CDR2 from the germline V gene are SGHTA and FQGTGA. The CDR3 is made up of 12 amino acids. The CDR3 DNA follows: TGTGCCAGCAGCTTACCGGTTTATGAAGCTTTCTTT. The encoded protein is CASSLPVYEAFF.

The rearrangement joins TRBV5-1 to TRBJ2-5, with 10 bases that match TRBD1. V lost 4 bases, J lost 5 bases, and 11 bases stayed unmatched. The germline V gene has CDR1 SGHRS and CDR2 YFSETQ. This CDR3 spans 16 amino acids. CDR3 sequence reads: CASSPGQGVSSETQYF. For the CDR3, the DNA is TGCGCCAGCAGCCCCGGACAGGGGGTATCCTCGGAGACCCAGTACTTC.

This clone was counted a few times. The chain links TRBV4-1 to TRBJ2-4; a weak D match, TRBD2 (7 bases). V gave up 1 base and J gave up 7 bases, with 20 bases separating them. CDR3 length equals 17 residues. CDR1 and CDR2 from the germline V gene are MGHRA and YSYEKL. This CDR3 reads CASSQVVDRLASNIQYF. The DNA of the CDR3 is TGCGCCAGCAGCCAAGTTGTGGACAGACTAGCCAGTAACATTCAGTACTTC.

This clone has just a few counts. The chain employs TRBV6-5 and TRBJ2-7; D may be TRBD2 (6 bases). The germline gives CDR1 MNHEY, CDR2 SVGAGI. CDR3 length: 14 residues. V lost 5 bases and J 6 bases, leaving 17 bases between the germline ends. The CDR3 sequence: CASSEGGGSGEQYF. For the CDR3, the DNA is TGTGCCAGCAGTGAAGGAGGAGGGAGTGGCGAGCAGTACTTC.

This clone appeared a few times. The chain links TRBV30 to TRBJ1-4; perhaps TRBD1 as D (5 bases). The germline V and J ends were trimmed by 0 bases and 0 bases, with 17 bases remaining between them. In germline, CDR1 is GTSNPN, CDR2 SVGIG (reference sequence). This CDR3 is 18 amino acids long. The DNA of the CDR3 is TGTGCCTGGAGTGTGCAGTGGACATGGGGAACAACTAATGAAAAACTGTTTTTT. As protein: CAWSVQWTWGTTNEKLFF. The entire variable domain, with the rest obtained from reference TRBV30 and TRBJ1-4, is as follows: SQTIHQWPATLVQPVGSPLSLECTVEGTSNPNLYWYRQAAGRGLQLLFYSVGIGQISSEVPQNLSASRPQDRQFILSSKKLLLSDSGFYLCAWSVQWTWGTTNEKLFFGSGTQLSVL.

In its sample, this clone was seen a few times. The genes are TRBV5-4 and TRBJ2-3; 7 bases fit TRBD2. The CDR3 extends over 16 amino acids. The germline V gene has CDR1 SGHNT and CDR2 YYREEE (reference sequence). V dropped 3 bases and J dropped 0; count of bases not matched to a gene: 7. The CDR3 loop reads CASSSAGAGSTDTQYF. In DNA, the CDR3 is TGTGCCAGCAGCTCGGCCGGAGCGGGGAGCACAGATACGCAGTATTTT.

The V and J genes are TRBV6-5 and TRBJ1-5; D unresolved. Between the trimmed V and J ends, which lost 7 bases and 7 bases, there was a span of 17 bases. The CDR3 has 14 amino acids. Germline assignment: CDR1 MNHEY and CDR2 SVGAGI. This CDR3 is CASTPAAGLQPQHF. The CDR3 DNA reads TGTGCCAGCACCCCCGCGGCGGGTCTCCAGCCCCAGCATTTT.

The chain uses TRBV28 and TRBJ1-2; D may be TRBD1 (6 bases). This CDR3 has 17 residues. Trimming took off 7 bases at V and 8 bases at J, with 29 bases between the two ends. Germline V gene sequence: CDR1 MDHEN, CDR2 SYDVKM. The DNA of the CDR3 is TGTGCCAGCATCGAGGTATCAGGGGCCCTCGCCGACGAGGGCTACACCTTC. Amino acids: CASIEVSGALADEGYTF.

There are a few counts of this clone. V usage is TRBV4-1 and J usage is TRBJ2-1; 10 bases are a match to TRBD1. The V gene end was trimmed by 8 bases and the J gene end by 4 bases; junction bases not matched to a gene: 2. The CDR3 runs to 13 residues. Looked up from germline, CDR1 is MGHRA and CDR2 is YSYEKL. The CDR3 DNA follows: TGCGCCAGCTGGGGACAGGGGTACAATGAGCAGTTCTTC. It yields the protein CASWGQGYNEQFF.

This clone has just a few counts. The rearrangement joins TRBV28 to TRBJ2-7; 7 bases are shared with TRBD1. V trimming: 6 bases; J trimming: 6 bases; junction bases outside the gene matches: 8. Germline assignment: CDR1 MDHEN and CDR2 SYDVKM. This CDR3 is built from 13 residues. CDR3 sequence: CASRATGSGEQYF. CDR3 in DNA: TGTGCCAGCAGGGCGACAGGGAGCGGCGAGCAGTACTTC. Supplemented by reference TRBV28 and TRBJ2-7, the full variable domain reads DVKVTQSSRYLVKRTGEKVFLECVQDMDHENMFWYRQDPGLGLRLIYFSYDVKMKEKGDIPEGYSVSREKKERFSLILESASTNQTSMYLCASRATGSGEQYFGPGTRLTVT.

This clone was counted at least ten times. The chain is built from TRBV30 and TRBJ2-5; D possibly uses TRBD1 or TRBD2 (5 bases each). Trimming left V 0 bases short and J 11 bases short, with 13 bases between. Germline CDR1 GTSNPN, CDR2 SVGIG (reference sequence). This CDR3 has 12 amino acids. DNA of the CDR3: TGTGCCTGGAGTGTACCGGGACGTCTACAGTACTTC. Protein sequence: CAWSVPGRLQYF.

The chain uses TRBV27 and TRBJ1-1, with 8 positions matching TRBD1. Trimming cost V 6 bases and J 0 bases; bases outside gene matches: 15. CDR3 size: 18 residues. Germline CDR1 and CDR2: MNHEY and SMNVEV (reference sequence). CDR3 protein: CASSQAGRGQGMNTEAFF. The DNA of the CDR3 is TGTGCCAGCAGCCAAGCCGGCAGGGGGCAAGGGATGAACACTGAAGCTTTCTTT.